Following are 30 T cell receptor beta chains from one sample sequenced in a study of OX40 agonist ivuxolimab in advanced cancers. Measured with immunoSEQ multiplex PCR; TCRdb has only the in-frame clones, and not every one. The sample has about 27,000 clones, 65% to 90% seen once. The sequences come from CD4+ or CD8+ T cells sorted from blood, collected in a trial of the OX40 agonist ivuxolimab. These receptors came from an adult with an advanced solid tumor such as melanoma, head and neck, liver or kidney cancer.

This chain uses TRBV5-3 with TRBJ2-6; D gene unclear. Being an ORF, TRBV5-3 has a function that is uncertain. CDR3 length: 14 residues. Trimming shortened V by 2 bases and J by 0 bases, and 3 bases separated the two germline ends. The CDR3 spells CARSFRSGANVLTF. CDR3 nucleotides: TGTGCCAGAAGCTTCCGCTCTGGGGCCAACGTCCTGACTTTC.

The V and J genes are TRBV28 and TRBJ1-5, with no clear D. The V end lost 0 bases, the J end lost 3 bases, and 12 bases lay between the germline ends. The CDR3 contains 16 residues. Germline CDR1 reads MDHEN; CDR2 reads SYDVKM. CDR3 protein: CASSLWARPHNQPQHF. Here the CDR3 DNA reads TGTGCCAGCAGTTTATGGGCGAGGCCGCACAATCAGCCCCAGCATTTT.

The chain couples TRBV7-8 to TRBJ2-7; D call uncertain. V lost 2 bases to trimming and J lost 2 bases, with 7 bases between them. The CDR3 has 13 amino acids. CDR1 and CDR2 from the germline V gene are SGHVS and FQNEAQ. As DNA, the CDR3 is TGTGCCAGCAGCTTACCTGGTCCCTACGAGCAGTACTTC. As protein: CASSLPGPYEQYF. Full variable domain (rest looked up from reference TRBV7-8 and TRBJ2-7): GAGVSQSPRYKVAKRGQDVALRCDPISGHVSLFWYQQALGQGPEFLTYFQNEAQLDKSGLPSDRFFAERPEGSVSTLKIQRTQQEDSAVYLCASSLPGPYEQYFGPGTRLTVT.

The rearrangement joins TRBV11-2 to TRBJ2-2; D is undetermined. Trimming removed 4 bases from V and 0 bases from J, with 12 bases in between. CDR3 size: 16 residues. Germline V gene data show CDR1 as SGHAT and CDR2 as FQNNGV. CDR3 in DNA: TGTGCCAGCAGCTCTGGTGTGACTTCGAACACCGGGGAGCTGTTTTTT. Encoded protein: CASSSGVTSNTGELFF.

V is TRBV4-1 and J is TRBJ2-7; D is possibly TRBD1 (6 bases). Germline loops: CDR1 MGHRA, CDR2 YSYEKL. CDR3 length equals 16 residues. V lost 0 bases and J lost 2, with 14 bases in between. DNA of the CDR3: TGCGCCAGCAGCCAAGAAGGAGTCCAGGGGACCTACGAGCAGTACTTC. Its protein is CASSQEGVQGTYEQYF.

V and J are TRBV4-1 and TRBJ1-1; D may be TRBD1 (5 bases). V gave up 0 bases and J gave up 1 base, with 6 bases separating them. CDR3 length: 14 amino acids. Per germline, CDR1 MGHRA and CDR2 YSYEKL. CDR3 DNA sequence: TGCGCCAGCAGCCAAGACGGGGCGAACACTGAAGCTTTCTTT. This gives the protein CASSQDGANTEAFF.

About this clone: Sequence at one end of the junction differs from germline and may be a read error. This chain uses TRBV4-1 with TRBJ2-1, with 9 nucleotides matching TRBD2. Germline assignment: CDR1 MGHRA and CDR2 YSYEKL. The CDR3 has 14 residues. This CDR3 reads CASGQRGAYNEQFF. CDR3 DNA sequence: TGCGCCAGCGGCCAGCGGGGGGCATACAATGAGCAGTTCTTC.

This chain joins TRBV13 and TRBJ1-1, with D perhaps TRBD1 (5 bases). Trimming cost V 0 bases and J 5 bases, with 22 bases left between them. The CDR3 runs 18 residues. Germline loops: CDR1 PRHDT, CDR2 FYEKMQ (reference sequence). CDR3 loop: CASSLGFVGRQADTEAFF. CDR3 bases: TGTGCCAGCAGCTTAGGATTTGTGGGGCGTCAGGCCGATACTGAAGCTTTCTTT.

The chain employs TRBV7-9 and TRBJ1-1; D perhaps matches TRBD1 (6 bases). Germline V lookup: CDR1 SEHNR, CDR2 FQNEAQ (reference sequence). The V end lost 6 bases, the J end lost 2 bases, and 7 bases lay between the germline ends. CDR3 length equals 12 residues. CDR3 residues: CASRTGNTEAFF. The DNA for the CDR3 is TGTGCCAGCAGGACAGGCAACACTGAAGCTTTCTTT. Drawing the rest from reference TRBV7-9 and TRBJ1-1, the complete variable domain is DTGVSQNPRHKITKRGQNVTFRCDPISEHNRLYWYRQTLGQGPEFLTYFQNEAQLEKSRLLSDRFSAERPKGSFSTLEIQRTEQGDSAMYLCASRTGNTEAFFGQGTRLTVV.

Here the CDR3 reads CASSSPPGAAGTGELFF. The CDR3 DNA reads TGTGCCAGCAGCTCCCCCCCGGGGGCGGCGGGCACCGGGGAGCTGTTTTTT. This chain uses TRBV7-9 with TRBJ2-2; D tentatively fits TRBD1 or TRBD2 (6 bases each). Germline CDR1 and CDR2: SEHNR and FQNEAQ (reference sequence). This CDR3 is 17 amino acids long. V lost 4 bases to trimming and J lost 4 bases, with 19 bases between them.

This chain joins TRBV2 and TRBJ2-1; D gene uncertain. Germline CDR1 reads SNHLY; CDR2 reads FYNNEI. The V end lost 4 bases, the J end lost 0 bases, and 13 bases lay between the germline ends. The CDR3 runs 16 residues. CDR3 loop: CASSGTGYSSYNEQFF. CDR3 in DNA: TGTGCCAGCAGTGGAACCGGGTATAGCTCCTACAATGAGCAGTTCTTC.

CDR3 sequence reads: CASSWGDWLEQYF. CDR3 sequence (DNA): TGCGCCAGCAGCTGGGGAGATTGGCTCGAGCAGTACTTC. This chain joins TRBV5-1 and TRBJ2-7, with a tentative D call TRBD2 (5 bases). The V gene lost 3 bases and the J gene lost 6 bases, with 13 bases spanning the gap. CDR3 length: 13 residues. The germline V gene has CDR1 SGHRS and CDR2 YFSETQ.

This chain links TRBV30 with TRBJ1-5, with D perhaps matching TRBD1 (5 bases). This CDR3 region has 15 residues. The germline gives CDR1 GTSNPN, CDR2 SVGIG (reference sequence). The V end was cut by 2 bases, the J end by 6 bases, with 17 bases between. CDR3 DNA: TGTGCCTGGAGTTTCGACTCCCCAAGGGGTCAGCCCCAGCATTTT. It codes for CAWSFDSPRGQPQHF.

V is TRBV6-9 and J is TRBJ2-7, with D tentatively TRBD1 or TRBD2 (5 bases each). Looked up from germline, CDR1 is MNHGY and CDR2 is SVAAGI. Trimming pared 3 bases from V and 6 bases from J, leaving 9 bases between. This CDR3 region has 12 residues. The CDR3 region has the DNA TGTGCCAGCAGTTACTCTGGGACCGAGCAGTACTTC. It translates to CASSYSGTEQYF.

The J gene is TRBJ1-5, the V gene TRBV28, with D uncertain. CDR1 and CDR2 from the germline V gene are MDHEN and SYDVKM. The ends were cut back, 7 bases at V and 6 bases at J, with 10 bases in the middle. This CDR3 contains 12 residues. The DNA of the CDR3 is TGTGCCAGCAATCGACGGGTTCAGCCCCAGCATTTT. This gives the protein CASNRRVQPQHF.

As DNA, the CDR3 is TGTGCCAGCAGCCCCCTAGCGGGAGTGGGCACCGGGGAGCTGTTTTTT. This translates into CASSPLAGVGTGELFF. The chain links TRBV7-3 to TRBJ2-2; 10 positions match TRBD2. The CDR3 contains 16 residues. V was pared by 5 bases and J by 4 bases, with 7 bases of the junction left unmatched. Germline lookup yields CDR1 SGHTA and CDR2 FQGTGA.

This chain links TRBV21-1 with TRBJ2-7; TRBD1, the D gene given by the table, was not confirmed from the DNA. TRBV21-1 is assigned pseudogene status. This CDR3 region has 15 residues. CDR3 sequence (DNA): TGTGCCAGCAGCAGGATCCGGACAGGGGGTTACGAGCAGTACTTC. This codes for CASSRIRTGGYEQYF.

CDR3: CASNPLTEAGSDTQYF. The DNA of the CDR3 is TGTGCCAGCAACCCACTGACCGAAGCGGGGTCAGATACGCAGTATTTT. This chain links TRBV28 with TRBJ2-3; 7 positions agree with TRBD2. After removal of 7 bases from V and 4 bases from J, the junction contained 14 bases not matched to a gene. This CDR3 spans 16 amino acids. From germline, CDR1 is MDHEN and CDR2 SYDVKM.

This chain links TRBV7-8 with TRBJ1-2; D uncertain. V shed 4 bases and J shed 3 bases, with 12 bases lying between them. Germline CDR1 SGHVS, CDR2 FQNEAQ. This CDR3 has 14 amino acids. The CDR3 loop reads CASSSTVRDYGYTF. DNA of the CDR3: TGTGCCAGCAGCTCGACCGTTAGAGACTATGGCTACACCTTC.

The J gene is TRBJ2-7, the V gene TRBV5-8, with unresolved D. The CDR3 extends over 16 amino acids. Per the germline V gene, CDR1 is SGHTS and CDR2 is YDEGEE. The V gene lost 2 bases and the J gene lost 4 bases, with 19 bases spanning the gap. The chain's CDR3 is CASSFGLVSSEYEQYF. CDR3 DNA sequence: TGTGCCAGCAGCTTTGGTTTGGTGAGCAGCGAATACGAGCAGTACTTC.

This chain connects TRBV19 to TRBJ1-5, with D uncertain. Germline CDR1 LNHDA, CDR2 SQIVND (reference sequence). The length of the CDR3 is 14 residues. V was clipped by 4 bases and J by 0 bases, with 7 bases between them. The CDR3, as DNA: TGTGCCAGTAGTAACTGGGATAGCAATCAGCCCCAGCATTTT. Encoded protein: CASSNWDSNQPQHF.

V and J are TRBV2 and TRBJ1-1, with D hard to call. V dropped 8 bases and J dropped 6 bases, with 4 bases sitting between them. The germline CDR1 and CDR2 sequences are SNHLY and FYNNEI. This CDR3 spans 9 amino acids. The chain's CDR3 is CASPPEAFF. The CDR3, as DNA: TGTGCCAGCCCCCCTGAAGCTTTCTTT.

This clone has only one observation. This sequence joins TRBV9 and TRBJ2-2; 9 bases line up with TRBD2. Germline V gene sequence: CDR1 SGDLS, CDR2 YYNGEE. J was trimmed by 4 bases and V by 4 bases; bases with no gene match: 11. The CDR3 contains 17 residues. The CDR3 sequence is CASSIPRGGPATGELFF. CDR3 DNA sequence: TGTGCCAGCAGCATTCCGCGGGGGGGCCCGGCCACCGGGGAGCTGTTTTTT.

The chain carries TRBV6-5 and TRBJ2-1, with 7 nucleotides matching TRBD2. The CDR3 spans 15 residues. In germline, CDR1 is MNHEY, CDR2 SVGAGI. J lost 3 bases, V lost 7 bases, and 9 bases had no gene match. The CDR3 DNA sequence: TGTGCCAGCAATAAGGGGAGGGCCCTCTACAATGAGCAGTTCTTC. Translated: CASNKGRALYNEQFF.

This CDR3 reads CASSSQGFYGYTF. For the CDR3, the DNA is TGTGCCAGCAGCTCACAGGGGTTCTATGGCTACACCTTC. The gene calls are TRBV13 and TRBJ1-2, with 7 positions matching TRBD1. This CDR3 is built from 13 residues. V was pared by 4 bases and J by 4 bases, with 3 bases of the junction left unmatched. Germline values: CDR1 PRHDT, CDR2 FYEKMQ (reference sequence).

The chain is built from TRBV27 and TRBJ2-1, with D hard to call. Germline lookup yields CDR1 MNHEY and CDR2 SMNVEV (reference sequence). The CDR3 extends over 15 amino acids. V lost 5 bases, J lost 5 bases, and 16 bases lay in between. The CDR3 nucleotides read TGTGCCAGCAGTACTATGAGGCCTGTAGACAATGAGCAGTTCTTC. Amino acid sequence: CASSTMRPVDNEQFF.

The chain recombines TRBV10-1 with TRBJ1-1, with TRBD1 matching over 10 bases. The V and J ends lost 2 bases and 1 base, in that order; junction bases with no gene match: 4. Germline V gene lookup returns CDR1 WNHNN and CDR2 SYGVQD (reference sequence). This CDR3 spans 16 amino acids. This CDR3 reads CASSEGWDRGNTEAFF. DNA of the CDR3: TGCGCCAGCAGTGAGGGTTGGGACAGGGGGAACACTGAAGCTTTCTTT.

CDR3 in DNA: TGTGCCTGGAGTGCCACCCTGGGGGGCACTGAAGCTTTCTTT. The encoded protein is CAWSATLGGTEAFF. The V gene is TRBV30, the J gene TRBJ1-1; D might be TRBD1 (5 bases). V was cut by 1 base and J by 4 bases, with 13 bases left in between. The germline CDR1 and CDR2 sequences are GTSNPN and SVGIG (reference sequence). The CDR3 has 14 amino acids.

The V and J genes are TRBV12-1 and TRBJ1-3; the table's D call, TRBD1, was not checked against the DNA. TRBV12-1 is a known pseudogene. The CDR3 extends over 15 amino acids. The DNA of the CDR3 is TGTGCCAGCAGCTTTGTGTACAGCCAGCGAAACACCATATATTTT. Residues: CASSFVYSQRNTIYF.

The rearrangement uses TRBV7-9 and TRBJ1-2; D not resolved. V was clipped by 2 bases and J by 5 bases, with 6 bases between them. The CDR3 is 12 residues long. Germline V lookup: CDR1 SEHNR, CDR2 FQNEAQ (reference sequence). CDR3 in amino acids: CASSLIEYGYTF. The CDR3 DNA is TGTGCCAGCAGCTTAATCGAATATGGCTACACCTTC.